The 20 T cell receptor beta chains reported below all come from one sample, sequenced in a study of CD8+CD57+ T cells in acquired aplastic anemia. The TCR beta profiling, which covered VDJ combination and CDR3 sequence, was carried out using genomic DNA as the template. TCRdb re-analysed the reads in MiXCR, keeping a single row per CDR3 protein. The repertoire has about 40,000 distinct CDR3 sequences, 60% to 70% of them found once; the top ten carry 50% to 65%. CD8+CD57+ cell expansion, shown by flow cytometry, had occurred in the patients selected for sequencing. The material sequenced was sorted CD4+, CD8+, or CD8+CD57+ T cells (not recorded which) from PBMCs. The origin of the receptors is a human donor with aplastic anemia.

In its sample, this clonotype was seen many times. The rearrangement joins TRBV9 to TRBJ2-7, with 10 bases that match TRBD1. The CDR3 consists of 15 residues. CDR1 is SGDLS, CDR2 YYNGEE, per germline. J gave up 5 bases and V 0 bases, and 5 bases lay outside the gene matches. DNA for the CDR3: TGTGCCAGCAGCGTAGCCGGGACAGGGGTAGACGAGCAGTACTTC. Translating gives CASSVAGTGVDEQYF. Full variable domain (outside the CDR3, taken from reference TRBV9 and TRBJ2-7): DSGVTQTPKHLITATGQRVTLRCSPRSGDLSVYWYQQSLDQGLQFLIQYYNGEERAKGNILERFSAQQFPDLHSELNLSSLELGDSALYFCASSVAGTGVDEQYFGPGTRLTVT.

CDR3 bases: TGCAGTGCACTGTGTAGCAATCAGCCCCAGCATTTT. Amino acids: CSALCSNQPQHF. This sequence joins TRBV20-1 and TRBJ1-5, with no clear D. The CDR3 has 12 residues. Germline CDR1 reads DFQATT; CDR2 reads SNEGSKA (reference sequence). The germline V and J ends were trimmed by 6 bases and 0 bases, with 6 bases remaining between them.

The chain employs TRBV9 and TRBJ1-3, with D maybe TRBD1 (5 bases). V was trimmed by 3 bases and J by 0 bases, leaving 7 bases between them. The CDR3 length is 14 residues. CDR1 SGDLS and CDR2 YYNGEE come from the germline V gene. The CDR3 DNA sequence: TGTGCCAGCAGCGCCGGGACCTCTGGAAACACCATATATTTT. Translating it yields CASSAGTSGNTIYF. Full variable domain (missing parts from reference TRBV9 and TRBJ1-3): DSGVTQTPKHLITATGQRVTLRCSPRSGDLSVYWYQQSLDQGLQFLIQYYNGEERAKGNILERFSAQQFPDLHSELNLSSLELGDSALYFCASSAGTSGNTIYFGEGSWLTVV.

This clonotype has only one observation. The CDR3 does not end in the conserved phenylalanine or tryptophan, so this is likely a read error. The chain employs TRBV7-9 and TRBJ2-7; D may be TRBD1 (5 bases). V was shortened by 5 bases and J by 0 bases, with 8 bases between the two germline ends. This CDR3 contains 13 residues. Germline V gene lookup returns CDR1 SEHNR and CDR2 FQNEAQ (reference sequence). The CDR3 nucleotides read TGTGCCAGCAGCCTAGACAGCTCCTACGAGCAGTACTTA. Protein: CASSLDSSYEQYL.

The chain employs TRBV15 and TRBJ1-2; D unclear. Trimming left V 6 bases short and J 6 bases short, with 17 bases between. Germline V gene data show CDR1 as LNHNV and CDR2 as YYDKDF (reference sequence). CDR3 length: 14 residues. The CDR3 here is CATSPVRLQHGYTF. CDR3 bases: TGTGCCACCAGTCCGGTGAGGCTACAACATGGCTACACCTTC.

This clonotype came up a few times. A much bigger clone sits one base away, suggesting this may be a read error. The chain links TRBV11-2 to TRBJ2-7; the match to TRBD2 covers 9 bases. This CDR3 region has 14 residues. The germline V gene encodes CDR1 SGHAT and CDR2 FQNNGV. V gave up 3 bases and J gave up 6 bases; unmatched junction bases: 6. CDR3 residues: CASSFGGGACEQYF. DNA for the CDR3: TGTGCCAGCAGCTTCGGCGGGGGGGCCTGCGAGCAGTACTTC.

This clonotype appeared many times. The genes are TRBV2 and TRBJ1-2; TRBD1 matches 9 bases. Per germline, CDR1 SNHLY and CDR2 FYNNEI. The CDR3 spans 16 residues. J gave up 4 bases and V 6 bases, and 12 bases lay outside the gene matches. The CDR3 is CASSGLLRDRAYGYTF. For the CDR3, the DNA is TGTGCCAGCAGCGGACTGCTCCGGGACAGGGCCTATGGCTACACCTTC.

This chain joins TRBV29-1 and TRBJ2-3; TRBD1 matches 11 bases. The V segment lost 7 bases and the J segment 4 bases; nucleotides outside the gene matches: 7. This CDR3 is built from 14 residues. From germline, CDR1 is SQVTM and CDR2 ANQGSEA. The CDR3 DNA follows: TGCAGCGCTTCGGGACAGGGGGGCGCAGATACGCAGTATTTT. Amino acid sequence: CSASGQGGADTQYF.

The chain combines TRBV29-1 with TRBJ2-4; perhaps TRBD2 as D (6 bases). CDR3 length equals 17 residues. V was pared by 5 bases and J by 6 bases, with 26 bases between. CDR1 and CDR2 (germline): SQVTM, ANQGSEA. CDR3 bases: TGCAGCGTTCTGTGGTTCGGGGGATTAGTAGAGGGAAACATTCAGTACTTC. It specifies CSVLWFGGLVEGNIQYF.

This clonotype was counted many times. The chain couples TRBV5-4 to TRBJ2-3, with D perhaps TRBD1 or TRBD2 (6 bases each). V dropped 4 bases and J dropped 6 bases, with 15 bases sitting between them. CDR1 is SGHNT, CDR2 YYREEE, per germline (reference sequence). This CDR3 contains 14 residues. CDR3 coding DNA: TGTGCCAGCAGCGTGATGGGGGGCGAGGATACGCAGTATTTT. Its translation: CASSVMGGEDTQYF.

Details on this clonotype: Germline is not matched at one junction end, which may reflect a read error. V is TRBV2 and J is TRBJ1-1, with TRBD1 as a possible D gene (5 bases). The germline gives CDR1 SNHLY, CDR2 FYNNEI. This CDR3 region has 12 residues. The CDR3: CASGDSNTEAFF. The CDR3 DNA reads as TGTGCCAGCGGTGACAGTAACACTGAAGCTTTCTTT.

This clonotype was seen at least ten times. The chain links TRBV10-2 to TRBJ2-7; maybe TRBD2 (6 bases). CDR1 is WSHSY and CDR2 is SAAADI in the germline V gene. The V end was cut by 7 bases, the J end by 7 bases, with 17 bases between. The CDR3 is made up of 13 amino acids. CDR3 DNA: TGCGCCAGCAAAACGGGGGACCCGGGGGAGCAGTACTTC. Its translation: CASKTGDPGEQYF.

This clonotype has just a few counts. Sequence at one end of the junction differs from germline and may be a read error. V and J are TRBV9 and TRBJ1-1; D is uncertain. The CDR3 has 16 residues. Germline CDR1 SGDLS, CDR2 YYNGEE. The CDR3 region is CASSSRPRHKGTEASF. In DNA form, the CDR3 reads TGTGCCAGCAGCTCCCGTCCGCGGCACAAAGGCACTGAAGCTTCCTTT.

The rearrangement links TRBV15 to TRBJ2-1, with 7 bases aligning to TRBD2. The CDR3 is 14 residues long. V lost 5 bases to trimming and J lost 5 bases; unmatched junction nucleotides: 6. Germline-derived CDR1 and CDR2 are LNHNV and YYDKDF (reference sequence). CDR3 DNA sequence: TGTGCCACCAGCGGGGAGGGCGGACACAATGAGCAGTTCTTC. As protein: CATSGEGGHNEQFF. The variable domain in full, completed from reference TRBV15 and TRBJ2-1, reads DAMVIQNPRYQVTQFGKPVTLSCSQTLNHNVMYWYQQKSSQAPKLLFHYYDKDFNNEADTPDNFQSRRPNTSFCFLDIRSPGLGDTAMYLCATSGEGGHNEQFFGPGTRLTVL.

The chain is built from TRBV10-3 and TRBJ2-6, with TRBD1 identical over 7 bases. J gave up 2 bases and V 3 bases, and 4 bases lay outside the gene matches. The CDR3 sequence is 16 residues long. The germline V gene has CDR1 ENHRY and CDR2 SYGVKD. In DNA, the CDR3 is TGTGCCATCAGTGATCCAGGGGGTGCTGGGGCCAACGTCCTGACTTTC. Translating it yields CAISDPGGAGANVLTF.

CDR3 in amino acids: CASSRFRDANYGYTF. For the CDR3, the DNA is TGTGCCAGTAGTAGATTCCGGGACGCTAACTATGGCTACACCTTC. The chain recombines TRBV19 with TRBJ1-2; D might be TRBD1 (5 bases). CDR1 is LNHDA, CDR2 SQIVND, per germline (reference sequence). The CDR3 has 15 amino acids. Trimming left V 4 bases short and J 0 bases short, with 12 bases between.

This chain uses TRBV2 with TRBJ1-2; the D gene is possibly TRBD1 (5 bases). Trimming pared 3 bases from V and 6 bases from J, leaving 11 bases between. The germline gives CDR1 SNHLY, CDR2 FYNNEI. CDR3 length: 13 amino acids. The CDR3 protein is CASSDGGWDGYTF. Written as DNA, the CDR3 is TGTGCCAGCAGTGATGGGGGATGGGATGGCTACACCTTC.

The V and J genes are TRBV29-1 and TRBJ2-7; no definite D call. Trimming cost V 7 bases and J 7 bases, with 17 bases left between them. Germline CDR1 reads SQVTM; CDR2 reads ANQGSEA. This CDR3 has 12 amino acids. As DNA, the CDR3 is TGCAGCGGGGCTATAGGGTCGTCGGAGCAGTACTTC. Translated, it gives CSGAIGSSEQYF.

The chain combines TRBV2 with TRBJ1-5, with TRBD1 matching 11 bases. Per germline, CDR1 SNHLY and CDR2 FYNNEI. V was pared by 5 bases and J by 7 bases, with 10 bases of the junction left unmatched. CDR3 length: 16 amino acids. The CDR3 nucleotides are TGTGCCAGCAGTCCTGGGGGACAGGGGGATGGACAGCCCCAGCATTTT. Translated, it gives CASSPGGQGDGQPQHF.

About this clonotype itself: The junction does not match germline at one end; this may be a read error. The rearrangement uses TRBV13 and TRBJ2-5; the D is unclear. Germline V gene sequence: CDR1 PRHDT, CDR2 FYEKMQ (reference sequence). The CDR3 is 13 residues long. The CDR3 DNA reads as TGTGCCAGCAGCGTAGGGAACTCGGAGACCCAGTACTTC. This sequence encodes CASSVGNSETQYF.